This T cell receptor beta chain was retrieved from a study of T cell repertoires and HLA-DP antigens. The study's findings and limits: Sorted CD137+ cells had clonality about 0.4 against both alloantigens, versus around 0.04 pre-culture.

About this clone itself: Antigen unknown.

Repertoires were generated with immunoSEQ multiplex PCR, while TCRdb's copy carries only in-frame clones and drops some. Of approximately 89,000 clones listed, roughly 86% are singletons. This clonotype was sampled from a man aged 45-65 years in good health and CMV-seronegative. Source material: CD4+ T cells from PBMCs.

CDR3 protein: CASSLGGGSSTDTQYF. The CDR3 nucleotides are TGTGCCAGCAGCTTGGGGGGCGGTAGTAGCACAGATACGCAGTATTTT. The chain combines TRBV5-4 with TRBJ2-3; D possibly corresponds to TRBD1 (5 bases). Trimming removed 0 bases at V and 0 bases at J, with 11 bases between. Germline V gene data show CDR1 as SGHNT and CDR2 as YYREEE (reference sequence). The CDR3 is 16 residues long.